This is a list of T cell receptor beta chains from one sample in a study of cytomegalovirus exposure and HLA in healthy donors. The assay was immunoSEQ multiplex PCR, and TCRdb's table has in-frame clones only and misses some. The repertoire includes some 160,000 clones, roughly nine tenths of them detected once, and approximately 0.7% sits in the top ten. The sequenced sample was PBMCs. Receptor source: a young man in good health and CMV-seronegative. CDR3s include the opening cysteine and the closing phenylalanine or tryptophan. The D gene is left open where the match is weak. Size is omitted from some rows. Given values are once, few, many or a class for expanded clones.

NA	TRBV6-1	TRBJ1-4	NA	CASSEASRVTNEKLFF	TGTGCCAGCAGTGAAGCGAGCCGGGTCACTAATGAAAAACTGTTTTTT
NA	TRBV10-3	TRBJ2-2	NA	CAISESGVANTGELFF	TGTGCCATCAGTGAATCGGGGGTCGCGAACACCGGGGAGCTGTTTTTT
NA	TRBV7-5	TRBJ2-1	NA	CVRIGLVGGRAYNEQFF	TGTGTCAGAATTGGATTGGTAGGGGGAAGGGCCTACAATGAGCAGTTCTTC
TRBD2	TRBV7-2	TRBJ2-2	NA	CASKPGGNTGELFF	TGTGCCAGCAAACCGGGGGGTAACACCGGGGAGCTGTTTTTT
TRBD1	TRBV6-1	TRBJ1-5	NA	CASNWDRGSNQPQHF	TGTGCCAGCAACTGGGACAGGGGTAGCAATCAGCCCCAGCATTTT
TRBD1	TRBV6-6	TRBJ1-2	NA	CASSYSQTGTDYGYTF	TGTGCCAGCAGTTACTCGCAAACCGGGACAGACTATGGCTACACCTTC
TRBD1	TRBV7-9	TRBJ2-5	NA	CASSSTRDSLLYQETQYF	TGTGCCAGCAGCTCCACTAGGGACAGCTTACTGTACCAAGAGACCCAGTACTTC
TRBD1	TRBV13	TRBJ1-1	NA	CASARTGLNEAFF	TGTGCCAGCGCCCGGACAGGGCTAAATGAAGCTTTCTTT
TRBD2	TRBV7-9	TRBJ2-1	NA	CASSARTSGLPRNEQFF	TGTGCCAGCAGCGCGAGGACTAGCGGGCTGCCCCGCAATGAGCAGTTCTTC
TRBD2	TRBV5-6	TRBJ2-1	NA	CASSNSIWGRLAPYNEQFF	TGTGCCAGCAGCAATAGTATTTGGGGAAGACTAGCTCCCTACAATGAGCAGTTCTTC
NA	TRBV27	TRBJ2-3	NA	CASRRRGGQPDTQYF	TGTGCCAGCAGGCGTAGAGGAGGTCAGCCAGATACGCAGTATTTT
NA	TRBV13	TRBJ1-3	NA	CASSLLGSFSGNTIYF	TGTGCCAGCAGCTTGTTGGGTAGCTTCTCTGGAAACACCATATATTTT
NA	TRBV6-5	TRBJ1-3	NA	CASLTGNTIYF	TGTGCCAGCCTTACTGGAAACACCATATATTTT
NA	TRBV9	TRBJ1-2	NA	CASSVAGSGYTF	TGTGCCAGCAGCGTAGCAGGCAGTGGCTACACCTTC
NA	TRBV5-6	TRBJ2-7	once	CASSLAGSTYEQYF	TGTGCCAGCAGCTTGGCGGGGTCGACCTACGAGCAGTACTTC
NA	TRBV7-8	TRBJ2-2	NA	CASSERGENTGELFF	TGTGCCAGCAGCGAAAGAGGAGAGAACACCGGGGAGCTGTTTTTT
TRBD2	TRBV7-6	TRBJ2-3	NA	CASSLASSGGRTDTQYF	TGTGCCAGCAGCTTAGCCTCCAGCGGGGGACGCACAGATACGCAGTATTTT
NA	TRBV29-1	TRBJ1-2	NA	CSISPGSTSYGYTF	TGCAGCATATCCCCCGGGTCTACCTCCTATGGCTACACCTTC
NA	TRBV18	TRBJ2-3	NA	CASSLLETAESTDTQYF	TGTGCCAGCTCCCTCCTAGAGACGGCAGAAAGCACAGATACGCAGTATTTT
NA	TRBV6-1	TRBJ1-2	once	CASSERGRGNYGYTF	TGTGCCAGCAGTGAAAGGGGCAGGGGAAACTATGGCTACACCTTC
NA	TRBV20-1	TRBJ1-2	NA	CSVYNGGYTF	TGCAGTGTTTATAACGGTGGCTACACCTTC
TRBD1	TRBV19	TRBJ2-6	NA	CASSTQGAGANVLTF	TGTGCCAGTAGTACTCAGGGGGCTGGGGCCAACGTCCTGACTTTC
TRBD2	TRBV7-9	TRBJ2-3	NA	CASSATSGSPDTQYF	TGTGCCAGCAGCGCAACTAGCGGGAGCCCAGATACGCAGTATTTT
NA	TRBV27	TRBJ1-5	NA	CASSLNGFFSNQPQHF	TGTGCCAGCAGTTTAAACGGTTTCTTTAGCAATCAGCCCCAGCATTTT